This TCR beta chain was found in a study of T cell repertoires in cytomegalovirus infection. Study background: The public TCR beta signatures pointed to both CMV infection and matching HLA type.

V was shortened by 1 base and J by 6 bases, with 10 bases between the two germline ends. Germline CDR1 is WSHSY and CDR2 is SAAADI. This CDR3 contains 14 residues. TCRdb redid the calling of the reads with MiXCR, one entry per CDR3 protein. The table lists tens of thousands of distinct CDR3 sequences, approximately 24% of them singletons. Whole-study findings and limits: The study found HLA-C-restricted CMV-specific TCR beta clonotypes dominating the ex vivo response. Public TCR beta family frequency separated CMV-and-HLA carriers, including in an independent cohort.

As regards this clonotype: Its specificity is unknown.

The chain combines TRBV10-2 with TRBJ2-1, with a tentative D call TRBD1 (6 bases). This clonotype originated in a human donor in good health (CMV status not recorded). Some clones in this sample may be carry-over from other donors' samples. The material was CD8+ T cells from cultured PBMCs, obtained from culture after CMV antigen stimulation. CDR3 coding DNA: TGCGCCAGCAGTGAGTTGGTAGGGGGCAATGAGCAGTTCTTC. It codes for CASSELVGGNEQFF.